These T cell receptor beta chains were read from a single sample in a study of identical twins. TCRdb passed the 5' RACE reads through MiXCR, listing each CDR3 protein once. The table has roughly 770,000 distinct CDR3 sequences, 15% to 20% seen once. Another study also made use of these data, one on T cells expressing NK-cell markers.

Input material: PBMCs. These TCRs come from a young woman in good health. The CDR3 runs from the conserved cysteine through the conserved F or W. The order of the fields is D gene, J gene, clone size, V gene, CDR3 protein, CDR3 DNA. D genes are given only for firm matches. The size of a clone is reported for some rows only, either as once, few or many, or as a class for expanded clones.

D: TRBD2
J: TRBJ2-1
size: .
V: TRBV29-1
CDR3: CSVQKTSGARGEQFF
DNA: TGCAGCGTCCAAAAGACTAGCGGGGCCCGGGGGGAGCAGTTCTTC

D: TRBD2
J: TRBJ2-7
size: few
V: TRBV3-1
CDR3: CASSHVGGGGLYEQYF
DNA: TGTGCCAGCAGCCATGTGGGGGGGGGAGGCCTCTACGAGCAGTACTTC

D: .
J: TRBJ2-1
size: .
V: TRBV20-1
CDR3: CSARNRRGGRPYNEQFF
DNA: TGCAGTGCTCGGAATCGGAGAGGCGGAAGACCGTACAATGAGCAGTTCTTC

D: TRBD1
J: TRBJ1-2
size: few
V: TRBV12-3/TRBV12-4
CDR3: CASSFDRGGRNGYTF
DNA: TGTGCCAGCAGTTTTGACAGGGGGGGACGAAATGGCTACACCTTC

D: TRBD1
J: TRBJ2-7
size: few
V: TRBV15
CDR3: CATSRDRTIYEQYF
DNA: TGTGCCACCAGCAGGGACAGGACAATCTACGAGCAGTACTTC

D: TRBD1
J: TRBJ1-1
size: .
V: TRBV7-9
CDR3: CASSSVQGWNTEAFF
DNA: TGTGCCAGCAGCTCTGTACAGGGGTGGAACACTGAAGCTTTCTTT

D: TRBD1
J: TRBJ1-5
size: .
V: TRBV6-1
CDR3: CASNTWLRGLQGNQPQHF
DNA: TGTGCCAGCAACACGTGGTTGAGGGGTTTACAGGGGAATCAGCCCCAGCATTTT

D: .
J: TRBJ1-2
size: few
V: TRBV5-1
CDR3: CASSTQGIDGYTF
DNA: TGCGCCAGCAGCACCCAGGGTATTGACGGCTACACCTTC

D: .
J: TRBJ2-2
size: .
V: TRBV29-1
CDR3: CSVRFAGELFF
DNA: TGCAGCGTCAGATTTGCCGGGGAGCTGTTTTTT

D: .
J: TRBJ1-5
size: few
V: TRBV5-6
CDR3: CASSSTDEPNQPQHF
DNA: TGTGCCAGCAGCTCGACGGACGAACCTAATCAGCCCCAGCATTTT

D: .
J: TRBJ1-4
size: few
V: TRBV20-1
CDR3: CSAGDVGGREKLFF
DNA: TGCAGTGCGGGGGATGTGGGCGGAAGAGAAAAACTGTTTTTT

D: TRBD1
J: TRBJ2-3
size: few
V: TRBV12-3/TRBV12-4
CDR3: CASSLTGAGTDTQYF
DNA: TGTGCCAGCAGCCTAACAGGGGCCGGCACAGATACGCAGTATTTT

D: .
J: TRBJ1-1
size: many
V: TRBV20-1
CDR3: CSARATGYTEAFF
DNA: TGCAGTGCTAGAGCCACAGGTTACACTGAAGCTTTCTTT

D: .
J: TRBJ2-7
size: .
V: TRBV19
CDR3: CASSMSAGPYEQYF
DNA: TGTGCCAGTAGTATGTCGGCAGGTCCCTACGAGCAGTACTTC

D: TRBD2
J: TRBJ2-1
size: few
V: TRBV10-3
CDR3: CAITAGGPYNEQFF
DNA: TGTGCCATCACTGCGGGAGGACCCTACAATGAGCAGTTCTTC

D: TRBD1
J: TRBJ2-3
size: few
V: TRBV5-4
CDR3: CASSFFAQGVSDTQYF
DNA: TGTGCCAGCAGCTTTTTTGCACAGGGGGTTTCAGATACGCAGTATTTT

D: TRBD2
J: TRBJ2-3
size: .
V: TRBV2
CDR3: CASEAGGLTDTQYF
DNA: TGTGCCAGCGAGGCGGGGGGACTCACAGATACGCAGTATTTT

D: .
J: TRBJ1-6
size: few
V: TRBV12-3/TRBV12-4
CDR3: CASSIGSYNSPLHF
DNA: TGTGCCAGCAGTATCGGGTCCTATAATTCACCCCTCCACTTT

D: .
J: TRBJ2-1
size: .
V: TRBV12-3/TRBV12-4
CDR3: CASSFTGDNEQFF
DNA: TGTGCCAGCAGTTTCACGGGGGACAATGAGCAGTTCTTC

D: TRBD2
J: TRBJ2-4
size: .
V: TRBV19
CDR3: CASSENSSGRQNIQYF
DNA: TGTGCCAGTAGTGAGAACTCAAGCGGGAGGCAAAACATTCAGTACTTC

D: .
J: TRBJ1-1
size: .
V: TRBV20-1
CDR3: CSARMGVEAFF
DNA: TGCAGTGCTAGAATGGGGGTAGAAGCTTTCTTT

D: TRBD2
J: TRBJ2-2
size: .
V: TRBV20-1
CDR3: CSAAALGLNTGELFF
DNA: TGCAGTGCTGCCGCCCTGGGACTAAACACCGGGGAGCTGTTTTTT

D: .
J: TRBJ1-6
size: few
V: TRBV25-1
CDR3: CASSEWGSPLHF
DNA: TGTGCCAGCAGTGAATGGGGTTCACCCCTCCACTTT

D: .
J: TRBJ2-4
size: .
V: TRBV11-2
CDR3: CASSLDPGVNIQYF
DNA: TGTGCCAGCAGCTTAGATCCAGGGGTAAACATTCAGTACTTC

D: TRBD1
J: TRBJ2-5
size: .
V: TRBV9
CDR3: CASSLDGQAKEETQYF
DNA: TGTGCCAGCAGCTTAGACGGACAGGCCAAGGAAGAGACCCAGTACTTC

D: TRBD2
J: TRBJ2-7
size: .
V: TRBV7-2
CDR3: CASSLKPGLAGSYEQYF
DNA: TGTGCCAGCAGCTTAAAACCGGGACTAGCGGGATCCTACGAGCAGTACTTC

D: .
J: TRBJ1-2
size: .
V: TRBV3-1
CDR3: CASSQYDSRSYTF
DNA: TGTGCCAGCAGCCAGTATGATTCGAGGAGCTACACCTTC

D: .
J: TRBJ2-7
size: .
V: TRBV25-1
CDR3: CASSEMGRATYEQYF
DNA: TGTGCCAGCAGTGAAATGGGCAGGGCAACCTACGAGCAGTACTTC

D: TRBD2
J: TRBJ2-1
size: .
V: TRBV12-3/TRBV12-4
CDR3: CASTWVRGVKYNEQFF
DNA: TGTGCCAGCACCTGGGTTCGGGGGGTTAAATACAATGAGCAGTTCTTC

D: .
J: TRBJ2-3
size: few
V: TRBV10-1
CDR3: CASSGQLATDTQYF
DNA: TGCGCCAGCAGTGGCCAACTAGCCACAGATACGCAGTATTTT

D: .
J: TRBJ1-2
size: few
V: TRBV7-2
CDR3: CASRPDGVPGYTF
DNA: TGTGCCAGCAGGCCAGACGGGGTCCCTGGCTACACCTTC

D: .
J: TRBJ2-1
size: .
V: TRBV13
CDR3: CASSPQERVEQFF
DNA: TGTGCCAGCAGCCCGCAGGAGCGGGTAGAGCAGTTCTTC

D: .
J: TRBJ2-3
size: .
V: TRBV18
CDR3: CASSPFPQVGADTQYF
DNA: TGTGCCAGCTCACCATTCCCGCAGGTCGGTGCAGATACGCAGTATTTT

D: TRBD1
J: TRBJ2-2
size: .
V: TRBV12-3/TRBV12-4
CDR3: CASRIRQGMSTGELFF
DNA: TGTGCCAGCAGAATACGACAGGGAATGTCTACCGGGGAGCTGTTTTTT

D: TRBD2
J: TRBJ2-1
size: .
V: TRBV12-3/TRBV12-4
CDR3: CASRYTSGSWNEQFF
DNA: TGTGCCAGCAGATATACTAGCGGGAGTTGGAATGAGCAGTTCTTC

D: .
J: TRBJ2-7
size: once
V: TRBV7-9
CDR3: CASSPGGVWYEQYF
DNA: TGTGCCAGCAGCCCAGGGGGGGTTTGGTACGAGCAGTACTTC

D: .
J: TRBJ1-1
size: .
V: TRBV20-1
CDR3: CCAVTENWPMNTEAFF
DNA: TGCTGTGCGGTGACAGAAAATTGGCCCATGAACACTGAAGCTTTCTTT

D: .
J: TRBJ1-1
size: .
V: TRBV18
CDR3: CASSPLRDTEAFF
DNA: TGTGCCAGCTCACCACTCAGGGACACTGAAGCTTTCTTT

D: .
J: TRBJ2-3
size: .
V: TRBV30
CDR3: CAWSLESTDTQYF
DNA: TGTGCCTGGAGTCTAGAAAGCACAGATACGCAGTATTTT

D: .
J: TRBJ1-2
size: .
V: TRBV7-9
CDR3: CALTEGAEYGYTF
DNA: TGTGCCCTTACGGAGGGCGCCGAGTATGGCTACACCTTC

D: .
J: TRBJ1-1
size: .
V: TRBV9
CDR3: CASSPRLVLGGAEAFF
DNA: TGTGCCAGCAGCCCCCGTTTGGTTCTGGGAGGGGCTGAAGCTTTCTTT

D: TRBD1
J: TRBJ1-1
size: few
V: TRBV20-1
CDR3: CSARNDRVEAFF
DNA: TGCAGTGCTAGGAATGACAGGGTTGAAGCTTTCTTT

D: TRBD2
J: TRBJ2-2
size: .
V: TRBV4-1
CDR3: CASSQRPNGGSTGELFF
DNA: TGCGCCAGCAGCCAGCGTCCGAACGGGGGGAGCACCGGGGAGCTGTTTTTT

D: .
J: TRBJ2-7
size: .
V: TRBV7-9
CDR3: CASSDPGVSEQYF
DNA: TGTGCCAGCAGCGACCCAGGCGTGTCCGAGCAGTACTTC

D: .
J: TRBJ2-1
size: .
V: TRBV6-2/TRBV6-3
CDR3: CASSYSPMGYNGILYNEQFF
DNA: TGTGCCAGCAGTTACTCCCCGATGGGTTACAACGGAATACTCTACAATGAGCAGTTCTTC

D: TRBD1
J: TRBJ2-7
size: .
V: TRBV18
CDR3: CASSPPSTGGFYEQYF
DNA: TGTGCCAGCTCACCACCCTCGACAGGGGGCTTCTACGAGCAGTACTTC

D: .
J: TRBJ2-7
size: many
V: TRBV20-1
CDR3: CSARDRLSEQYF
DNA: TGCAGTGCTAGAGACAGGCTGAGCGAGCAGTACTTC

D: .
J: TRBJ1-1
size: .
V: TRBV6-5
CDR3: CASSLRPGEAFF
DNA: TGTGCCAGCAGTTTGAGGCCGGGTGAAGCTTTCTTT

D: .
J: TRBJ1-1
size: few
V: TRBV20-1
CDR3: CSAKQGWTTEAFF
DNA: TGCAGTGCTAAGCAGGGATGGACCACTGAAGCTTTCTTT

D: TRBD2
J: TRBJ2-2
size: .
V: TRBV10-1
CDR3: CASSESSGGARTGELFF
DNA: TGCGCCAGCAGTGAGTCCAGCGGGGGGGCGAGGACCGGGGAGCTGTTTTTT

D: .
J: TRBJ1-4
size: .
V: TRBV5-4
CDR3: CASSLLVPGQLATNEKLFF
DNA: TGTGCCAGCAGCTTGTTGGTGCCTGGACAGCTTGCAACTAATGAAAAACTGTTTTTT

D: .
J: TRBJ1-2
size: .
V: TRBV18
CDR3: CASSFPLREYGYTF
DNA: TGTGCCAGCTCCTTCCCGTTGAGAGAATATGGCTACACCTTC

D: .
J: TRBJ2-3
size: .
V: TRBV18
CDR3: CASSPPEDSYTQYF
DNA: TGTGCCAGCTCACCACCGGAGGATTCGTATACGCAGTATTTT

D: TRBD1
J: TRBJ2-7
size: few
V: TRBV7-2
CDR3: CASSLLGGQGAAEQYF
DNA: TGTGCCAGCAGCTTATTAGGAGGGCAGGGGGCTGCCGAGCAGTACTTC

D: .
J: TRBJ2-1
size: .
V: TRBV12-3/TRBV12-4
CDR3: CASSILQGNEQFF
DNA: TGTGCCAGCAGTATCTTACAGGGTAATGAGCAGTTCTTC

D: .
J: TRBJ1-2
size: few
V: TRBV18
CDR3: CASKTLNNYGYTF
DNA: TGTGCCAGCAAGACCCTGAACAACTATGGCTACACCTTC

D: .
J: TRBJ2-7
size: .
V: TRBV6-2/TRBV6-3
CDR3: CASSYRGSNFWQYF
DNA: TGTGCCAGCAGTTACCGGGGGAGCAATTTCTGGCAGTACTTC

D: .
J: TRBJ2-5
size: .
V: TRBV5-6
CDR3: CASSFDGGGETQYF
DNA: TGTGCCAGCAGCTTCGACGGGGGTGGAGAGACCCAGTACTTC

D: TRBD2
J: TRBJ2-3
size: .
V: TRBV20-1
CDR3: CSATLNSGGTDTQYF
DNA: TGCAGTGCTACCTTGAATAGCGGGGGTACAGATACGCAGTATTTT

D: TRBD2
J: TRBJ2-5
size: many
V: TRBV12-3/TRBV12-4
CDR3: CASSRAGAETQYF
DNA: TGTGCCAGTTCAAGAGCGGGAGCAGAGACCCAGTACTTC